What follows is one T cell receptor (beta chain) and its context. This specimen belongs to a study of PD-L1 blockade in urothelial cancer. The V gene's germline CDR1 is DFQATT and CDR2 SNEGSKA (reference sequence). This CDR3 contains 11 residues. Time point indicated: peripheral blood 6 weeks after treatment start. The data were produced by immunoSEQ multiplex PCR, yet TCRdb's version contains in-frame clones alone and is incomplete. This sample has 15,000 to 20,000 clones; about four fifths occur once, and the top ten carry 1.5% to 2%. The sequence was collected from a man aged 45-65 years with urothelial cancer. The J gene is TRBJ1-2, the V gene TRBV20-1; D unclear. The specimen comprised PBMCs, sampled around atezolizumab (anti-PD-L1) treatment. CDR3 nucleotides: TGCAGGCCGAGTCCTGACTATGGCTACACCTTC. Translated: CRPSPDYGYTF.